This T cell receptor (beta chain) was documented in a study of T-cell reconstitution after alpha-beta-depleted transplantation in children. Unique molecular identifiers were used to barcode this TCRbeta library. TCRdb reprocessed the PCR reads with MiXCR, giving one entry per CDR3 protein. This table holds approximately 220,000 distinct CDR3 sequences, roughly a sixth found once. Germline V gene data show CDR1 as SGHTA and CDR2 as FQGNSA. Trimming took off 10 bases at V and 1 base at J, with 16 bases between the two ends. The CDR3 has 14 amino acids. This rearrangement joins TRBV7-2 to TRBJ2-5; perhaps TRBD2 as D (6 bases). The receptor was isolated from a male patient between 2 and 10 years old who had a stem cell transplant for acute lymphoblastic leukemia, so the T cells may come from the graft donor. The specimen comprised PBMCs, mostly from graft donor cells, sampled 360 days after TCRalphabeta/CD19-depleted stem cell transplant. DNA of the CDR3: TGTGCCACCGCTTTCGGGGGTCTCCAAGAGACCCAGTACTTC. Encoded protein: CATAFGGLQETQYF.